This TCR beta chain was retrieved from a study of CD8+CD57+ T cells in acquired aplastic anemia (dated by TCRdb to the late 2010s). Looking at the study overall: On average, sorted CD4+ and CD8+ cells yielded roughly 3.4 ug of extracted DNA, with a range of about 0.18 to 30 ug. For healthy donor samples, the average read count was about 9.9 million for CD4+ cells and roughly 12 million for CD8+ cells.

What the authors observed across the whole study: Patients and healthy controls showed no significant difference in CD8+ Simpson's diversity (P=0.060). Although 25 to 30 CD8+ CDR3 sequences were shared by patients and controls, these sequences appeared highly expressed in patients and within the immunodominant clones of patients.

The table lists this clonotype with many counts. Its antigen is unknown. No base qualities exist here, and no much larger clone lies one base off it. Genomic DNA was used as template for profiling of TCR beta VDJ combinations and CDR3 sequences. An Illumina HiSeq 2000 was the platform used for TCR repertoire sequencing. In the authors' own workflow: TRBV/TRBJ rearrangement plots, CDR3 size and DJ length profiles, and Simpson's diversity index were used to evaluate the repertoires. The most abundant DNA sequence in the deep sequencing data was defined as the immunodominant clone. CDR3 amino acid sequences were checked for sharing across subjects and were also compared against the VDJdb database and published repertoires. TCRdb reanalyzed the raw reads on its own, using fastp at Q25 for trimming and MiXCR for clone calling, and kept in-frame beta chains. All rows with the same CDR3 protein become a single entry with the most common DNA and genes. The authors' filters were not applied to this entry. Within this sample are about 220,000 distinct CDR3 sequences, with about a third of them counted one time only. Of the sample, 1% to 1.3% is held by the ten largest clones.

The study deep-sequenced TCR repertoires of sorted CD4+ and CD8+ blood T cells from severe aplastic anemia patients and healthy subjects. Ficoll-Paque density gradient centrifugation was used to isolate peripheral blood mononuclear cells. Before DNA was extracted, CD4+ and CD8+ T cells were sorted using either FACS or magnetic beads. The sequenced material came from sorted CD4+, CD8+, or CD8+CD57+ T cells (not recorded which) from PBMCs. This receptor was obtained from a human donor in good health, serving as a control.

The DNA sequence is as follows: TGTGCCATCAGTGAGTCGGAGTCACCCCTCCACTTT. Its amino acids are CAISESESPLHF. The chain employs TRBV10-3 and TRBJ1-6; no D gene call is confident. V drops 0 bases and J drops 10 bases, leaving 4 bases in between. According to the germline V gene, CDR1 reads ENHRY and CDR2 reads SYGVKD. Taken from cysteine to phenylalanine, the CDR3 has 12 residues. Only the CDR3 DNA stays, 36 bases, in frame from base 1.